Each of the 24 T cell receptor beta chains below was sequenced from the same sample in a study of CD8+CD57+ T cells in acquired aplastic anemia. According to the study, genomic DNA was the template for TCR beta VDJ and CDR3 profiling. Each CDR3 protein gets one entry after TCRdb re-called the reads with MiXCR. The table has roughly 180,000 distinct CDR3 sequences, under 55% seen once. Sequenced: sorted CD4+, CD8+, or CD8+CD57+ T cells (not recorded which) from PBMCs. All receptors derive from a human donor in good health.

The rearrangement uses TRBV6-1 and TRBJ1-5; 8 positions agree with TRBD1. The length of the CDR3 is 17 residues. Germline V gene lookup returns CDR1 MNHNS and CDR2 SASEGT. The V gene end was trimmed by 5 bases and the J gene end by 0 bases; junction bases not matched to a gene: 9. In DNA, the CDR3 is TGTGCCAGCAGTCGCCAGACAGGGGAATTTAGCAATCAGCCCCAGCATTTT. Residues: CASSRQTGEFSNQPQHF.

The V call is TRBV6-1, the J call TRBJ2-7; no definite D call. CDR3 size: 13 residues. Trimming removed 7 bases from V and 4 bases from J, with 14 bases in between. Per the germline V gene, CDR1 is MNHNS and CDR2 is SASEGT. CDR3 residues: CASKTMSPYEQYF. CDR3 nucleotide sequence: TGTGCCAGCAAGACGATGTCCCCGTACGAGCAGTACTTC.

The gene calls are TRBV19 and TRBJ1-2, with D maybe TRBD1 (5 bases). The length of the CDR3 is 14 residues. Germline CDR1 is LNHDA and CDR2 is SQIVND (reference sequence). Trimming cost V 7 bases and J 4 bases, with 16 bases left between them. DNA for the CDR3: TGTGCCAGTATCATCGGAGGGGCCCCCTATGGCTACACCTTC. Translating gives CASIIGGAPYGYTF.

This clonotype appeared many times. The V and J genes are TRBV19 and TRBJ1-2; TRBD1 matches at 8 bases. The CDR3 sequence is 14 residues long. V gave up 5 bases and J gave up 6 bases; unmatched junction bases: 8. Germline CDR1 LNHDA, CDR2 SQIVND (reference sequence). The CDR3, as DNA: TGTGCCAGTAGTTCCGCCGGACAGGGAGATGGCTACACCTTC. It yields the protein CASSSAGQGDGYTF.

This clonotype was seen many times. The CDR3 DNA follows: TGCAGTGAACGGGACGGGAAAGCTAACTATGGCTACACCTTC. This translates into CSERDGKANYGYTF. The gene calls are TRBV20-1 and TRBJ1-2; a possible D gene is TRBD1 (5 bases). Per the germline V gene, CDR1 is DFQATT and CDR2 is SNEGSKA (reference sequence). CDR3 length: 14 amino acids. Deletions cut 7 bases from V and 0 bases from J, with 15 bases between.

V gene TRBV29-1 combines with J gene TRBJ2-6; D remains unclear. The CDR3 has 16 residues. Germline CDR1 is SQVTM and CDR2 is ANQGSEA. V shed 7 bases and J shed 0 bases, with 16 bases lying between them. The CDR3 bases are TGCAGCGCTGCTGCTGTGGGTCTCTCTGGGGCCAACGTCCTGACTTTC. Amino acids: CSAAAVGLSGANVLTF. Complete variable domain (other parts from reference TRBV29-1 and TRBJ2-6): SAVISQKPSRDICQRGTSLTIQCQVDSQVTMMFWYRQQPGQSLTLIATANQGSEATYESGFVIDKFPISRPNLTFSTLTVSNMSPEDSSIYLCSAAAVGLSGANVLTFGAGSRLTVL.

The chain is built from TRBV20-1 and TRBJ2-3; a weak D match, TRBD2 (6 bases). CDR3 length equals 14 residues. From germline, CDR1 is DFQATT and CDR2 SNEGSKA (reference sequence). Trimming shortened V by 6 bases and J by 2 bases, and 15 bases separated the two germline ends. Here the CDR3 reads CSADSGTDTDTQYF. CDR3 nucleotide sequence: TGCAGTGCGGACTCCGGGACTGACACAGATACGCAGTATTTT.

This clonotype was seen only a few times. The chain uses TRBV7-8 and TRBJ1-2; D remains unclear. Germline V gene data show CDR1 as SGHVS and CDR2 as FQNEAQ. CDR3 length: 11 residues. Trimming pared 5 bases from V and 8 bases from J, leaving 9 bases between. The CDR3 bases are TGTGCCAGCAGCGGTAATGGCGGCTACACCTTC. It encodes CASSGNGGYTF.

The chain employs TRBV2 and TRBJ1-1; D possibly corresponds to TRBD1 (6 bases). This CDR3 is 14 amino acids long. The V gene lost 4 bases and the J gene lost 3 bases, with 12 bases spanning the gap. Per the germline V gene, CDR1 is SNHLY and CDR2 is FYNNEI. The CDR3 DNA sequence: TGTGCCAGCAGTGTCTCGGGGGCTCACACTGAAGCTTTCTTT. Protein product: CASSVSGAHTEAFF.

The CDR3 DNA sequence: TGCGCCAGCAGCTTGGTAGCGGGAGGACAAGATACGCAGTATTTT. Translating gives CASSLVAGGQDTQYF. The V gene is TRBV5-1, the J gene TRBJ2-3; 10 nucleotides match TRBD2. The CDR3 spans 15 residues. V was clipped by 0 bases and J by 5 bases; unmatched bases: 3. CDR1 is SGHRS and CDR2 is YFSETQ in the germline V gene.

J is TRBJ1-1 and V is TRBV20-1, with D possibly being TRBD1 (5 bases). Germline CDR1 and CDR2: DFQATT and SNEGSKA (reference sequence). The CDR3 sequence is 11 residues long. The ends were cut back, 3 bases at V and 10 bases at J, with 12 bases in the middle. CDR3 bases: TGCAGTGCTAGGTTCAGGGAGGGAGCTTTCTTT. Translating gives CSARFREGAFF.

This clonotype was counted between two and nine times. This chain connects TRBV2 to TRBJ2-1; the D is unclear. The CDR3 consists of 13 residues. CDR1 and CDR2 (germline): SNHLY, FYNNEI. V lost 6 bases to trimming and J lost 5 bases, with 11 bases between them. The CDR3 region is CASSDVQNNEQFF. For the CDR3, the DNA is TGTGCCAGCAGCGATGTACAAAACAATGAGCAGTTCTTC.

This clonotype occurred a few times. V and J are TRBV15 and TRBJ2-6; D unresolved. CDR3 length: 16 residues. Per the germline V gene, CDR1 is LNHNV and CDR2 is YYDKDF (reference sequence). Trimming removed 0 bases from V and 0 bases from J, with 6 bases in between. CDR3 in amino acids: CATSRETGSGANVLTF. The CDR3 bases are TGTGCCACCAGCAGAGAGACGGGCTCTGGGGCCAACGTCCTGACTTTC. Full variable domain (rest looked up from reference TRBV15 and TRBJ2-6): DAMVIQNPRYQVTQFGKPVTLSCSQTLNHNVMYWYQQKSSQAPKLLFHYYDKDFNNEADTPDNFQSRRPNTSFCFLDIRSPGLGDTAMYLCATSRETGSGANVLTFGAGSRLTVL.

This clonotype was recorded at least ten times. The chain couples TRBV7-3 to TRBJ2-2; D is undetermined. CDR3 length equals 13 residues. V was clipped by 2 bases and J by 3 bases, with 4 bases between them. Germline assignment: CDR1 SGHTA and CDR2 FQGTGA. The CDR3 sequence: CASSLQYTGELFF. For the CDR3, the DNA is TGTGCCAGCAGCTTACAATACACCGGGGAGCTGTTTTTT.

This chain uses TRBV7-8 with TRBJ1-1; D is ambiguous. The V end was cut by 5 bases, the J end by 3 bases, with 7 bases between. CDR3 length equals 12 residues. In germline, CDR1 is SGHVS, CDR2 FQNEAQ. DNA for the CDR3: TGTGCCAGCAGCAGGGAAGACACTGAAGCTTTCTTT. Translating gives CASSREDTEAFF.

This clonotype was seen repeatedly, ten times or more. This chain uses TRBV20-1 with TRBJ2-5; 16 bases match TRBD2. Germline CDR1 is DFQATT and CDR2 is SNEGSKA (reference sequence). With V trimmed by 5 bases and J by 6 bases, 3 bases remained unmatched. The CDR3 covers 14 residues. CDR3 DNA: TGCAGTGCTCCGGGACTAGCGGGGGGGAAGACCCAGTACTTC. Its protein product is CSAPGLAGGKTQYF.

About this clonotype itself: Possible read error: a much larger clone is one base away. The chain combines TRBV5-1 with TRBJ1-2; TRBD1 is a possible D gene (5 bases). This CDR3 has 13 amino acids. Germline loops: CDR1 SGHRS, CDR2 YFSETQ. V lost 7 bases and J lost 4, with 14 bases in between. CDR3 coding DNA: TGCGCCAGCGGCCCCGGGGGAACCTATGGCTACACCTTC. This translates into CASGPGGTYGYTF.

This clonotype was recorded a few times. The rearrangement uses TRBV7-2 and TRBJ1-1; D gene uncertain. Trimming shortened V by 0 bases and J by 0 bases, and 14 bases separated the two germline ends. From germline, CDR1 is SGHTA and CDR2 FQGNSA. The CDR3 has 17 residues. This CDR3 is CASSLASRLGVNTEAFF. Here the CDR3 DNA reads TGTGCCAGCAGCTTAGCCTCACGGTTGGGCGTGAACACTGAAGCTTTCTTT.

Turning to this clonotype: With a much larger clone just one base away, this may be a read error. The J gene is TRBJ1-4, the V gene TRBV5-1; 11 bases fit TRBD1. This CDR3 has 17 amino acids. Germline values: CDR1 SGHRS, CDR2 YFSETQ. CDR3 DNA: TGCGCCAGCAGCTTGCCCCTCGGGACAGGGGGAAATGAAAAACTGGTTTTT. Translated: CASSLPLGTGGNEKLVF.

V and J are TRBV7-3 and TRBJ2-7, with 8 bases fitting TRBD1. The germline CDR1 and CDR2 sequences are SGHTA and FQGTGA. Losses at the gene ends were 2 bases for V and 7 bases for J; bases not matched to a gene: 4. There are 13 residues in the CDR3. The CDR3 protein is CASSLQGAREQYF. The CDR3 DNA reads as TGTGCCAGCAGCTTACAGGGGGCGCGGGAGCAGTACTTC.

This chain uses TRBV2 with TRBJ2-4, with D possibly TRBD1 on 7 matching bases. The germline V gene has CDR1 SNHLY and CDR2 FYNNEI. This CDR3 is built from 13 residues. V gave up 10 bases and J gave up 0 bases, with 10 bases separating them. The CDR3 bases are TGTGCCACAGGGGGGACAGCCAAAAACATTCAGTACTTC. Translation gives CATGGTAKNIQYF.

This clonotype was counted ten times or more. The rearrangement joins TRBV13 to TRBJ1-4; tentatively, D is TRBD1 (5 bases). The CDR3 is 14 residues long. Trimming cost V 5 bases and J 7 bases, with 14 bases left between them. From germline, CDR1 is PRHDT and CDR2 FYEKMQ (reference sequence). This chain's CDR3 is CASSQTRGSEKLFF. CDR3 bases: TGTGCCAGCAGCCAGACAAGGGGAAGTGAAAAACTGTTTTTT.

To note about this clonotype: This could be a read error, since a much larger clone is one nucleotide away. J is TRBJ2-3 and V is TRBV12-3 or TRBV12-4, with a possible D match to TRBD1 (6 bases). This CDR3 contains 14 residues. Trimming stripped 4 bases from V and 4 bases from J, with 12 bases between. The CDR3, as DNA: TGTGCCAGCAGTTCGGCAGGGGCTGCAGATACGCAGTATTTT. It translates to CASSSAGAADTQYF.

Concerning this clonotype itself: One base away lies a much larger clone, so this may be a sequencing read error. This CDR3 reads CASSLLRGSETQYF. The CDR3 coding sequence is TGCGCCAGCAGCTTGCTACGGGGCTCAGAGACCCAGTACTTC. The chain is built from TRBV5-1 and TRBJ2-5; D assignment may be TRBD1 or TRBD2 (5 bases each). Trimming shortened V by 1 base and J by 4 bases, and 11 bases separated the two germline ends. Germline lookup yields CDR1 SGHRS and CDR2 YFSETQ. This CDR3 has 14 amino acids.